Below, 24 T cell receptor beta chains from the same sample are listed, as sequenced in a study of T cells after posttransplantation cyclophosphamide (dated by TCRdb to about 2016). The library was generated by the immunoSEQ multiplex PCR assay. This immuneACCESS table, as held by TCRdb, lists in-frame sequences with V and J called but not all clones. Of the missing ones, under half trace to an unresolved V gene in checked studies; the others have no known cause. Present in this sample are 23,000 or so clones, approximately 98% of which were seen just once. The ten largest clones take up under 0.15% of the sample. Sequenced sample: naive CD8+ T cells sorted from PBMCs. These receptors all stem from a man in his forties or fifties in good health, CMV-negative, and a related stem cell transplant donor.

This rearrangement joins TRBV5-1 to TRBJ2-3, with 13 bases fitting TRBD2. Germline V lookup: CDR1 SGHRS, CDR2 YFSETQ. V was clipped by 3 bases and J by 3 bases; unmatched bases: 4. CDR3 length: 16 amino acids. CDR3 bases: TGCGCCAGCAGCTGGGGACTAGCGGGAACTACAGATACGCAGTATTTT. This codes for CASSWGLAGTTDTQYF.

The CDR3 nucleotides read TGTGCCAGCAGCACTGGGGGCGCCGCGTCTCAGAGCTCCTACGAGCAGTACTTC. It codes for CASSTGGAASQSSYEQYF. J is TRBJ2-7 and V is TRBV27; weak D call: TRBD1 (6 bases). The CDR3 has 18 amino acids. CDR1 is MNHEY, CDR2 SMNVEV, per germline (reference sequence). Deletions cut 6 bases from V and 0 bases from J, with 24 bases between.

This clone was counted once. This chain connects TRBV27 to TRBJ2-1; 9 bases fit TRBD2. CDR3 length: 15 amino acids. Losses at the gene ends were 8 bases for V and 4 bases for J; bases not matched to a gene: 9. Germline V gene sequence: CDR1 MNHEY, CDR2 SMNVEV (reference sequence). The CDR3 loop is CASSGGGVPYNEQFF. For the CDR3, the DNA is TGTGCCAGCTCCGGCGGGGGGGTACCTTACAATGAGCAGTTCTTC.

CDR3 amino acids: CASSPEAREGEKLFF. CDR3 bases: TGTGCCAGCAGCCCCGAGGCCAGGGAGGGAGAAAAACTGTTTTTT. The chain is built from TRBV7-6 and TRBJ1-4; the D gene is possibly TRBD1 (5 bases). Germline values: CDR1 SGHVS, CDR2 FNYEAQ. CDR3 length: 15 residues. V was clipped by 5 bases and J by 8 bases, with 18 bases between them.

The gene calls are TRBV28 and TRBJ2-6, with 9 bases that match TRBD1. Germline CDR1 reads MDHEN; CDR2 reads SYDVKM. The CDR3 covers 18 residues. The V and J ends lost 1 base and 0 bases, in that order; junction bases with no gene match: 4. This CDR3 reads CASSLSGTGNSGANVLTF. The CDR3 region has the DNA TGTGCCAGCAGTTTATCGGGGACAGGGAACTCTGGGGCCAACGTCCTGACTTTC.

V usage is TRBV27 and J usage is TRBJ2-7; TRBD2 agrees at 15 bases. CDR1 is MNHEY, CDR2 SMNVEV, per germline (reference sequence). V dropped 4 bases and J dropped 5; count of bases not matched to a gene: 3. The length of the CDR3 is 15 residues. The CDR3 DNA sequence: TGTGCCAGCAGTTCCGGGACTAGCGGGAGGAACGAGCAGTACTTC. It translates to CASSSGTSGRNEQYF.

The gene calls are TRBV9 and TRBJ2-1, with 11 nucleotides matching TRBD2. Trimming cost V 2 bases and J 3 bases; bases outside gene matches: 4. This CDR3 comprises 16 residues. Germline CDR1 reads SGDLS; CDR2 reads YYNGEE. DNA for the CDR3: TGTGCCAGCAGCGTCCGACTAGCGGGACACTACAATGAGCAGTTCTTC. Its protein is CASSVRLAGHYNEQFF.

This chain links TRBV6-5 with TRBJ1-1; D might be TRBD1 (6 bases). V was trimmed by 7 bases and J by 0 bases, leaving 12 bases between them. CDR3 size: 14 residues. The germline CDR1 and CDR2 sequences are MNHEY and SVGAGI. CDR3 nucleotides: TGTGCCAGCACCACCGGGACATTGAACACTGAAGCTTTCTTT. This gives the protein CASTTGTLNTEAFF.

The J gene is TRBJ1-5, the V gene TRBV2, with a tentative D call TRBD1 (5 bases). This CDR3 is 15 amino acids long. The germline CDR1 and CDR2 sequences are SNHLY and FYNNEI. Between the trimmed V and J ends, which lost 3 bases and 7 bases, there was a span of 16 bases. CDR3: CASSEGPGVGQPQHF. The CDR3 DNA is TGTGCCAGCAGTGAGGGGCCGGGGGTAGGGCAGCCCCAGCATTTT. Supplemented by reference TRBV2 and TRBJ1-5, the full variable domain reads EPEVTQTPSHQVTQMGQEVILRCVPISNHLYFYWYRQILGQKVEFLVSFYNNEISEKSEIFDDQFSVERPDGSNFTLKIRSTKLEDSAMYFCASSEGPGVGQPQHFGDGTRLSIL.

This chain joins TRBV29-1 and TRBJ1-1; D is unclear. The germline gives CDR1 SQVTM, CDR2 ANQGSEA. Trimming took off 7 bases at V and 4 bases at J, with 19 bases between the two ends. The CDR3 has 14 amino acids. The DNA for the CDR3 is TGCAGCGCTTTTTCATATTCTTCCAGCACTGAAGCTTTCTTT. Translating gives CSAFSYSSSTEAFF.

The chain couples TRBV6-5 to TRBJ1-4; D is ambiguous. The CDR3 totals 14 residues. V lost 4 bases to trimming and J lost 4 bases, with 10 bases between them. Germline lookup yields CDR1 MNHEY and CDR2 SVGAGI. The CDR3 region is CASSLTPNNEKLFF. In DNA form, the CDR3 reads TGTGCCAGCAGTTTAACACCCAATAATGAAAAACTGTTTTTT.

V and J are TRBV13 and TRBJ2-1, with 10 bases fitting TRBD2. This CDR3 spans 15 amino acids. Germline trimming cut 5 bases from V and 3 bases from J; bases unmatched to any gene: 4. The V gene's germline CDR1 is PRHDT and CDR2 FYEKMQ (reference sequence). CDR3 DNA: TGTGCCAGCAGCGACTGGACTAGCGGCTACAATGAGCAGTTCTTC. This gives the protein CASSDWTSGYNEQFF.

The table lists this clone with a count of one. CDR3 in DNA: TGCGCCAGCAGCCAAGCCCCAGGGTCAACTAATGAAAAACTGTTTTTT. Translated: CASSQAPGSTNEKLFF. This chain joins TRBV4-1 and TRBJ1-4; perhaps TRBD1 as D (5 bases). V gave up 1 base and J gave up 0 bases, with 9 bases separating them. CDR3 length equals 16 residues. The V gene's germline CDR1 is MGHRA and CDR2 YSYEKL.

This sequence joins TRBV9 and TRBJ2-3; tentative D call: TRBD2 (7 bases). The CDR3 consists of 15 residues. V lost 4 bases and J 4 bases, leaving 16 bases between the germline ends. Germline V lookup: CDR1 SGDLS, CDR2 YYNGEE. The CDR3 sequence: CASSPGGPRPDTQYF. CDR3 DNA: TGTGCCAGCAGCCCGGGGGGCCCTAGACCAGATACGCAGTATTTT.

This rearrangement joins TRBV5-4 to TRBJ2-5; tentatively, D is TRBD2 (6 bases). Germline assignment: CDR1 SGHNT and CDR2 YYREEE (reference sequence). CDR3 length: 12 amino acids. V was clipped by 4 bases and J by 3 bases, with 7 bases between them. Here the CDR3 reads CASSTGEETQYF. The DNA for the CDR3 is TGTGCCAGCAGCACGGGAGAAGAGACCCAGTACTTC.

The CDR3: CASNSLVVQSPVNGQFF. Here the CDR3 DNA reads TGTGCCAGCAACAGTTTGGTAGTCCAGTCGCCGGTTAACGGGCAGTTCTTC. The V gene is TRBV27, the J gene TRBJ2-1; D unresolved. V was clipped by 7 bases and J by 12 bases, with 31 bases between them. The CDR3 extends over 17 amino acids. CDR1 MNHEY and CDR2 SMNVEV come from the germline V gene (reference sequence).

The chain employs TRBV28 and TRBJ2-7; 8 bases agree with TRBD2. Trimming took 3 bases from V and 2 from J; bases not matched to a gene: 3. CDR3 size: 14 residues. Germline V gene data show CDR1 as MDHEN and CDR2 as SYDVKM. The CDR3 DNA reads TGTGCCAGCAGTTTTACGGGGGGGCCCTACGAGCAGTACTTC. Residues: CASSFTGGPYEQYF.

This chain uses TRBV4-1 with TRBJ1-1; perhaps TRBD1 as D (6 bases). The germline gives CDR1 MGHRA, CDR2 YSYEKL. The CDR3 spans 16 residues. The germline V and J ends were trimmed by 4 bases and 0 bases, with 15 bases remaining between them. This CDR3 is CASSPVAGDMNTEAFF. In DNA, the CDR3 is TGCGCCAGCAGCCCGGTGGCAGGGGACATGAACACTGAAGCTTTCTTT.

This rearrangement joins TRBV27 to TRBJ2-7; maybe TRBD1 (6 bases). Trimming removed 4 bases from V and 8 bases from J, with 18 bases in between. This CDR3 is 14 amino acids long. Germline CDR1 reads MNHEY; CDR2 reads SMNVEV (reference sequence). The CDR3 nucleotides read TGTGCCAGCAGTTATGGGACATGGCTGGAGAAGCAGTACTTC. This encodes CASSYGTWLEKQYF.

This clone showed up just a few times. V and J are TRBV11-2 and TRBJ2-1; D perhaps matches TRBD2 (5 bases). This CDR3 comprises 16 residues. CDR1 and CDR2 from the germline V gene are SGHAT and FQNNGV. V was clipped by 6 bases and J by 0 bases, with 15 bases between them. The CDR3 is CASRVSAESSYNEQFF. In DNA form, the CDR3 reads TGTGCCAGCAGAGTATCAGCGGAGAGCTCCTACAATGAGCAGTTCTTC.

This sequence joins TRBV9 and TRBJ2-1, with unresolved D. The CDR3 totals 15 residues. The V gene lost 0 bases and the J gene lost 1 base, with 8 bases spanning the gap. In germline, CDR1 is SGDLS, CDR2 YYNGEE. In nucleotides, the CDR3 is TGTGCCAGCAGCGTAGCTTACAGTTCCTACAATGAGCAGTTCTTC. Residues: CASSVAYSSYNEQFF.

The chain couples TRBV5-1 to TRBJ2-7; tentative D call: TRBD1 (6 bases). V lost 0 bases, J lost 0 bases, and 13 bases lay in between. Per germline, CDR1 SGHRS and CDR2 YFSETQ. CDR3 length: 16 residues. The CDR3 coding sequence is TGCGCCAGCAGCTTGGGGCAGGGGTCCCACTCCTACGAGCAGTACTTC. This codes for CASSLGQGSHSYEQYF.

This clone was counted once. The rearrangement joins TRBV7-9 to TRBJ2-2, with D maybe TRBD1 (5 bases). The CDR3 extends over 16 amino acids. The V and J ends lost 1 base and 0 bases respectively, with 9 bases between them. Germline V gene lookup returns CDR1 SEHNR and CDR2 FQNEAQ (reference sequence). DNA of the CDR3: TGTGCCAGCAGCTTAGGGGGCAGCGCGAACACCGGGGAGCTGTTTTTT. Translation gives CASSLGGSANTGELFF.

The chain employs TRBV27 and TRBJ1-5; D gene ambiguous. The CDR3 has 13 amino acids. V was shortened by 4 bases and J by 2 bases, with 6 bases between the two germline ends. Germline assignment: CDR1 MNHEY and CDR2 SMNVEV (reference sequence). CDR3 nucleotide sequence: TGTGCCAGCAGTTCAGGCGGCAATCAGCCCCAGCATTTT. Translated, it gives CASSSGGNQPQHF.